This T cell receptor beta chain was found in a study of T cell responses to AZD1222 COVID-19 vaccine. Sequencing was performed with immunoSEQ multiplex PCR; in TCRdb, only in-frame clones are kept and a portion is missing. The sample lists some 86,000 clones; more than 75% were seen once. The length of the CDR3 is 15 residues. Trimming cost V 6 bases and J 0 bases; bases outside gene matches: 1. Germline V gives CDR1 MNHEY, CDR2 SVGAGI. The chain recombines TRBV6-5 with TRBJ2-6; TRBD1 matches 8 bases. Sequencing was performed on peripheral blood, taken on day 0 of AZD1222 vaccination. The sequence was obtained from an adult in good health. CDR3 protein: CASSRGLSGANVLTF. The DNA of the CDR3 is TGTGCCAGCAGCAGGGGGCTCTCTGGGGCCAACGTCCTGACTTTC.